The 21 T cell receptor beta chains below were found in one sample sequenced in a study of T cells in localized non-small cell lung cancer. Profiling relied on immunoSEQ multiplex PCR, and the TCRdb table lists in-frame clones only, not all of them. This sample yields tens of thousands of clones, of which about 90% are seen a single time; over 9% belongs to the top ten. Here the sequenced sample was PBMCs, taken before any cancer treatment. These receptors were collected from a man between 40 and 70 years old with stage II squamous cell lung carcinoma.

The rearrangement joins TRBV5-1 to TRBJ2-2; 9 nucleotides agree with TRBD1. With 0 bases clipped from V and 0 bases from J, the junction kept 0 bases outside the gene matches. Germline lookup yields CDR1 SGHRS and CDR2 YFSETQ. The CDR3 sequence is 16 residues long. The CDR3 is CASSLGQGANTGELFF. The CDR3 DNA sequence: TGCGCCAGCAGCTTGGGACAGGGGGCGAACACCGGGGAGCTGTTTTTT.

The rearrangement uses TRBV5-5 and TRBJ2-7; D may be TRBD2 (5 bases). The germline gives CDR1 SGHKS, CDR2 YYEKEE (reference sequence). The CDR3 length is 13 residues. Deletions cut 2 bases from V and 7 bases from J, with 13 bases between. The chain's CDR3 is CASSLATTGEQYF. Written as DNA, the CDR3 is TGTGCCAGCAGCTTAGCCACGACGGGGGAGCAGTACTTC.

This clone was seen once. The chain combines TRBV6-6 with TRBJ2-3, with D perhaps given as TRBD1 or TRBD2 (6 bases each). Trimming left V 2 bases short and J 6 bases short, with 12 bases between. This CDR3 has 14 residues. Germline V gene sequence: CDR1 MNHNY, CDR2 SVGAGI (reference sequence). The CDR3 nucleotides are TGTGCCAGCAGTTACACGGGGGCGCGGGATACGCAGTATTTT. Amino acids: CASSYTGARDTQYF.

The chain is built from TRBV2 and TRBJ2-5; no clear D. CDR3 size: 12 residues. Trimming removed 4 bases at V and 2 bases at J, with 5 bases between. The germline gives CDR1 SNHLY, CDR2 FYNNEI. The CDR3 DNA follows: TGTGCCAGCAGTGCACTTCAAGAGACCCAGTACTTC. This gives the protein CASSALQETQYF.

The rearrangement joins TRBV4-1 to TRBJ2-1, with TRBD2 as a possible D gene (6 bases). This CDR3 spans 13 amino acids. Trimming took off 2 bases at V and 10 bases at J, with 12 bases between the two ends. In germline, CDR1 is MGHRA, CDR2 YSYEKL. The CDR3 loop is CASSQNGGPEQFF. Here the CDR3 DNA reads TGCGCCAGCAGCCAAAACGGGGGACCAGAGCAGTTCTTC.

This chain connects TRBV29-1 to TRBJ2-1; 10 bases match TRBD2. The junction had 13 bases not matched to a gene; V was cut back by 5 bases and J by 9 bases. The CDR3 contains 15 residues. Germline V gives CDR1 SQVTM, CDR2 ANQGSEA. In DNA, the CDR3 is TGCAGCGTTTCGATCGGGGTAGCGGGAGGAAGTGAGCAGTTCTTC. As protein: CSVSIGVAGGSEQFF.

This clone was recorded a few times. The rearrangement uses TRBV15 and TRBJ1-1, with no clear D. Germline V gives CDR1 LNHNV, CDR2 YYDKDF (reference sequence). This CDR3 contains 15 residues. The V end lost 0 bases, the J end lost 8 bases, and 16 bases lay between the germline ends. CDR3 residues: CATSRDWMGTQEAFF. The CDR3 DNA is TGTGCCACCAGCAGAGATTGGATGGGTACCCAAGAAGCTTTCTTT. Filled out from reference TRBV15 and TRBJ1-1, the complete variable domain reads DAMVIQNPRYQVTQFGKPVTLSCSQTLNHNVMYWYQQKSSQAPKLLFHYYDKDFNNEADTPDNFQSRRPNTSFCFLDIRSPGLGDTAMYLCATSRDWMGTQEAFFGQGTRLTVV.

The V call is TRBV7-9, the J call TRBJ1-2, with D possibly being TRBD1 (5 bases). This CDR3 region has 16 residues. Germline V gives CDR1 SEHNR, CDR2 FQNEAQ (reference sequence). V lost 0 bases and J 3 bases, leaving 14 bases between the germline ends. CDR3: CASSLAGRDGDYGYTF. CDR3 nucleotide sequence: TGTGCCAGCAGCTTAGCGGGCAGGGACGGAGACTATGGCTACACCTTC.

J is TRBJ1-1 and V is TRBV19; D unclear. The CDR3 consists of 14 residues. V gave up 1 base and J gave up 5 bases, with 11 bases separating them. CDR1 is LNHDA, CDR2 SQIVND, per germline (reference sequence). CDR3: CASSIGGSGTEAFF. The DNA of the CDR3 is TGTGCCAGTAGTATAGGAGGGAGCGGGACTGAAGCTTTCTTT.

The V and J genes are TRBV7-9 and TRBJ2-2, with 13 bases identical to TRBD2. The germline gives CDR1 SEHNR, CDR2 FQNEAQ (reference sequence). Trimming at V came to 6 bases and at J to 7 bases, leaving 5 bases not matched to a gene. The CDR3 loop spans 15 amino acids. In DNA form, the CDR3 reads TGTGCCAGCAGAGGACTAGCGGGAGCGTTCGGGGAGCTGTTTTTT. It specifies CASRGLAGAFGELFF.

Points on this clone: The identical CDR3 is also encoded by other nucleotide sequences in the sample. This chain uses TRBV6-1 with TRBJ2-3, with 12 bases aligning to TRBD2. Germline V lookup: CDR1 MNHNS, CDR2 SASEGT. V lost 9 bases, J lost 6 bases, and 10 bases stayed unmatched. The CDR3 loop spans 15 amino acids. CDR3 bases: TGTGCCAGTCGAGTACTAGCGGGAGGAGCGGATACGCAGTATTTT. Translating it yields CASRVLAGGADTQYF.

V and J are TRBV19 and TRBJ1-3; D not resolved. With 5 bases removed from V and 4 bases from J, the gap between germline ends came to 12 bases. CDR3 length equals 14 residues. CDR1 is LNHDA and CDR2 is SQIVND in the germline V gene (reference sequence). The CDR3 sequence: CASSDRMRGNTIYF. The CDR3 bases are TGTGCCAGTAGTGACCGGATGAGGGGAAACACCATATATTTT.

The V gene is TRBV4-3, the J gene TRBJ2-5; the match to TRBD1 covers 7 bases. Trimming took 1 base from V and 5 from J; bases not matched to a gene: 13. This CDR3 has 17 residues. The germline CDR1 and CDR2 sequences are LGHNA and YSLEER. CDR3 amino acids: CASSQAGDRVLMETQYF. DNA for the CDR3: TGCGCCAGCAGCCAAGCGGGCGACAGGGTTCTGATGGAGACCCAGTACTTC.

The genes are TRBV9 and TRBJ1-2; D remains unclear. Germline CDR1 reads SGDLS; CDR2 reads YYNGEE. The V gene lost 6 bases and the J gene lost 0 bases, with 6 bases spanning the gap. The CDR3 consists of 12 residues. CDR3 sequence (DNA): TGTGCCAGCAATCACCCTAACTATGGCTACACCTTC. This gives the protein CASNHPNYGYTF.

The chain links TRBV5-1 to TRBJ2-2; 9 bases line up with TRBD2. Germline CDR1 is SGHRS and CDR2 is YFSETQ. The CDR3 is made up of 14 amino acids. The J segment lost 6 bases and the V segment lost 4 bases, leaving 4 bases of the junction unmatched. CDR3 nucleotides: TGCGCCAGCAGCCCTAGCGGGACGGCCGGGGAGCTGTTTTTT. Protein: CASSPSGTAGELFF. The whole variable domain, remainder taken from reference TRBV5-1 and TRBJ2-2, is KAGVTQTPRYLIKTRGQQVTLSCSPISGHRSVSWYQQTPGQGLQFLFEYFSETQRNKGNFPGRFSGRQFSNSRSEMNVSTLELGDSALYLCASSPSGTAGELFFGEGSRLTVL.

This sequence joins TRBV7-9 and TRBJ1-3; 8 bases are a match to TRBD1. The CDR3 sequence is 16 residues long. V lost 7 bases and J lost 0; bases outside the gene matches: 8. In germline, CDR1 is SEHNR, CDR2 FQNEAQ (reference sequence). The DNA of the CDR3 is TGTGCCAGCATCCCGACAGGGGCCTTCTCTGGAAACACCATATATTTT. This codes for CASIPTGAFSGNTIYF.

The rearrangement links TRBV5-6 to TRBJ1-2, with D unclear. With 1 base removed from V and 8 bases from J, the gap between germline ends came to 12 bases. Germline CDR1 and CDR2: SGHDT and YYEEEE. CDR3 size: 13 residues. The CDR3 nucleotides read TGTGCCAGCAGCTTGCGGCGGAAGGAGGGCTACACCTTC. Protein: CASSLRRKEGYTF.

This chain uses TRBV5-1 with TRBJ1-2; D not certain. Trimming shortened V by 0 bases and J by 0 bases, and 9 bases separated the two germline ends. Germline CDR1 SGHRS, CDR2 YFSETQ. This CDR3 contains 15 residues. The CDR3 loop reads CASSLAAGPNYGYTF. CDR3 bases: TGCGCCAGCAGCTTGGCGGCAGGACCTAACTATGGCTACACCTTC.

The chain is built from TRBV30 and TRBJ1-1; 8 nucleotides line up with TRBD1. With V trimmed by 4 bases and J by 3 bases, 4 bases remained unmatched. CDR3 length: 13 amino acids. Germline V CDR1 and CDR2: GTSNPN, SVGIG (reference sequence). Here the CDR3 DNA reads TGTGCCTGGAAGCGGACAGGGCACACTGAAGCTTTCTTT. Translation: CAWKRTGHTEAFF.

The count of this clone is one. The chain employs TRBV7-3 and TRBJ2-1; TRBD2 aligns across 13 bases. V dropped 4 bases and J dropped 9; count of bases not matched to a gene: 12. This CDR3 region has 17 residues. Germline V gene sequence: CDR1 SGHTA, CDR2 FQGTGA. CDR3 region: CASSSRTSGSGGGEQFF. CDR3 sequence (DNA): TGTGCCAGCAGCTCCCGGACTAGCGGGAGTGGGGGGGGTGAGCAGTTCTTC.

V gene TRBV5-4 combines with J gene TRBJ1-2; D uncertain. The CDR3 length is 15 residues. The V end lost 4 bases, the J end lost 6 bases, and 19 bases lay between the germline ends. Germline V gene sequence: CDR1 SGHNT, CDR2 YYREEE (reference sequence). Here the CDR3 DNA reads TGTGCCAGCAGCCCCGTGGTGTCTGATTCGGATGGCTACACCTTC. Protein sequence: CASSPVVSDSDGYTF.